This entry lists 21 T cell receptor beta chains sequenced from one sample in a study of T cell responses to AZD1222 COVID-19 vaccine. TCRdb's table, derived via immunoSEQ multiplex PCR, lists solely in-frame clones and lacks some. The sample yields 99,000 or so clones, approximately 90% seen once. This specimen consisted of peripheral blood, obtained on day 0 of AZD1222 vaccination. Receptor source: an adult in good health.

The chain has TRBV27 and TRBJ1-2; D remains ambiguous. In germline, CDR1 is MNHEY, CDR2 SMNVEV (reference sequence). V was shortened by 2 bases and J by 8 bases, with 12 bases between the two germline ends. The CDR3 covers 13 residues. The CDR3 region is CASSLHGRPGYTF. DNA of the CDR3: TGTGCCAGCAGTTTACATGGGCGCCCCGGCTACACCTTC.

This chain links TRBV30 with TRBJ1-4; no definite D call. The germline V gene encodes CDR1 GTSNPN and CDR2 SVGIG (reference sequence). CDR3 size: 11 residues. The germline V and J ends were trimmed by 5 bases and 8 bases, with 9 bases remaining between them. The CDR3 here is CAWERSEKLFF. The CDR3 DNA sequence: TGTGCCTGGGAAAGGTCGGAAAAACTGTTTTTT.

This clone was seen a single time. The V call is TRBV19, the J call TRBJ2-3, with 8 bases that match TRBD1. The CDR3 length is 15 residues. The J segment lost 1 base and the V segment lost 7 bases, leaving 7 bases of the junction unmatched. Germline assignment: CDR1 LNHDA and CDR2 SQIVND (reference sequence). The CDR3 sequence: CASIATGEGTDTQYF. The CDR3 coding sequence is TGTGCCAGTATAGCGACAGGGGAGGGCACAGATACGCAGTATTTT.

This clone was found once. This chain joins TRBV6-5 and TRBJ1-1; D might be TRBD1 (6 bases). Trimming shortened V by 2 bases and J by 8 bases, and 15 bases separated the two germline ends. This CDR3 contains 14 residues. Germline CDR1 MNHEY, CDR2 SVGAGI. The CDR3: CASSYSANREEAFF. The CDR3 DNA follows: TGTGCCAGCAGTTACAGCGCCAACAGGGAAGAAGCTTTCTTT.

The CDR3 DNA is TGTGCCAGCAGCTTGCGAGCACTTGATAGGGGCTACACCTTC. Translation gives CASSLRALDRGYTF. This rearrangement joins TRBV5-6 to TRBJ1-2, with D unclear. The CDR3 totals 14 residues. V was shortened by 1 base and J by 8 bases, with 15 bases between the two germline ends. The germline V gene encodes CDR1 SGHDT and CDR2 YYEEEE.

This clone was found a few times. The chain joins TRBV4-3 to TRBJ1-6; maybe TRBD1 (6 bases). The CDR3 totals 16 residues. Deletions cut 0 bases from V and 7 bases from J, with 13 bases between. Germline lookup yields CDR1 LGHNA and CDR2 YSLEER. CDR3 region: CASSQDEGHQNSPLHF. CDR3 in DNA: TGCGCCAGCAGCCAAGATGAGGGACACCAAAATTCACCCCTCCACTTT.

The CDR3 here is CASSLLPGQNTGELFF. DNA for the CDR3: TGTGCCAGCAGCTTACTCCCAGGCCAGAACACCGGGGAGCTGTTTTTT. The chain links TRBV7-3 to TRBJ2-2; D uncertain. Germline CDR1 is SGHTA and CDR2 is FQGTGA. V dropped 2 bases and J dropped 1 base, with 11 bases sitting between them. The CDR3 runs 16 residues.

The V gene is TRBV7-2, the J gene TRBJ1-4; the D gene is possibly TRBD1 (6 bases). Germline CDR1 reads SGHTA; CDR2 reads FQGNSA. V lost 1 base and J 7 bases, leaving 13 bases between the germline ends. CDR3 length: 15 amino acids. Here the CDR3 DNA reads TGTGCCAGCAGCTTAGTTTCGGGGGCGCGTGAAAAACTGTTTTTT. Its translation: CASSLVSGAREKLFF. The whole variable domain, filled in from reference TRBV7-2 and TRBJ1-4, reads GAGVSQSPSNKVTEKGKDVELRCDPISGHTALYWYRQSLGQGLEFLIYFQGNSAPDKSGLPSDRFSAERTGGSVSTLTIQRTQQEDSAVYLCASSLVSGAREKLFFGSGTQLSVL.

J is TRBJ2-2 and V is TRBV19; D may be TRBD1 or TRBD2 (7 bases each). Germline-derived CDR1 and CDR2 are LNHDA and SQIVND (reference sequence). Trimming removed 7 bases at V and 6 bases at J, with 18 bases between. This CDR3 has 15 residues. CDR3 bases: TGTGCCAGTATGCCCCAGGGGGGGTTGTCCGGGGAGCTGTTTTTT. It codes for CASMPQGGLSGELFF.

V gene TRBV27 combines with J gene TRBJ2-2; a weak D match, TRBD1 (6 bases). The CDR3 totals 15 residues. Germline V gene sequence: CDR1 MNHEY, CDR2 SMNVEV (reference sequence). Between the trimmed V and J ends, which lost 3 bases and 3 bases, there was a span of 11 bases. The CDR3 loop reads CASSFKDSDTGELFF. CDR3 DNA sequence: TGTGCCAGCAGTTTTAAGGACAGCGACACCGGGGAGCTGTTTTTT.

This clone was recorded a few times. The chain joins TRBV15 to TRBJ2-2; D may match TRBD1 or TRBD2 (5 bases each). This CDR3 region has 18 residues. CDR1 is LNHNV and CDR2 is YYDKDF in the germline V gene (reference sequence). With 0 bases removed from V and 4 bases from J, the gap between germline ends came to 18 bases. DNA of the CDR3: TGTGCCACCAGCAGAGATCTAGGGGTAGGGAGAGGCACCGGGGAGCTGTTTTTT. It is translated as CATSRDLGVGRGTGELFF.

The chain joins TRBV6-2 or TRBV6-3 to TRBJ1-5; a possible D gene is TRBD1 (6 bases). This CDR3 comprises 14 residues. Germline assignment: CDR1 MNHEY and CDR2 SVGEGT. With 5 bases removed from V and 6 bases from J, the gap between germline ends came to 14 bases. CDR3 nucleotide sequence: TGTGCCAGCAGTGATCCAGGGGAACGTCAGCCCCAGCATTTT. Translation: CASSDPGERQPQHF.

This clone was counted only a few times. The chain has TRBV27 and TRBJ1-1; possible D gene TRBD1, 6 bases. Germline loops: CDR1 MNHEY, CDR2 SMNVEV (reference sequence). CDR3 length equals 11 residues. V lost 3 bases, J lost 9 bases, and 8 bases lay in between. The CDR3 DNA is TGTGCCAGCAGTTTGGGGACACAAGCTTTCTTT. Translating gives CASSLGTQAFF.

The chain links TRBV5-5 to TRBJ1-3; D is undetermined. Germline CDR1 SGHKS, CDR2 YYEKEE (reference sequence). Trimming pared 0 bases from V and 0 bases from J, leaving 10 bases between. This CDR3 is built from 16 residues. The CDR3 is CASSLVRMSSGNTIYF. Here the CDR3 DNA reads TGTGCCAGCAGCTTGGTACGGATGAGCTCTGGAAACACCATATATTTT. Supplemented by reference TRBV5-5 and TRBJ1-3, the full variable domain reads DAGVTQSPTHLIKTRGQQVTLRCSPISGHKSVSWYQQVLGQGPQFIFQYYEKEERGRGNFPDRFSARQFPNYSSELNVNALLLGDSALYLCASSLVRMSSGNTIYFGEGSWLTVV.

The J gene is TRBJ1-2, the V gene TRBV6-2 or TRBV6-3; D possibly corresponds to TRBD1 (6 bases). The V gene lost 6 bases and the J gene lost 8 bases, with 16 bases spanning the gap. Per the germline V gene, CDR1 is MNHEY and CDR2 is SVGEGT. The CDR3 loop spans 13 amino acids. The chain's CDR3 is CASSTTGSYGYTF. For the CDR3, the DNA is TGTGCCAGCAGCACCACAGGGAGTTACGGCTACACCTTC.

As concerns this clone: A read error may account for a junction end that differs from germline. The chain couples TRBV5-1 to TRBJ2-2; 8 nucleotides align to TRBD1. The CDR3 spans 15 residues. Germline values: CDR1 SGHRS, CDR2 YFSETQ. The CDR3 coding sequence is TGTGCCAGCAGCCCAGGGGGCGCGGGCACCGGGGAGCTGTTTTTT. Translated, it gives CASSPGGAGTGELFF.

The V and J genes are TRBV7-8 and TRBJ2-6; the D gene could be TRBD1 or TRBD2 (5 bases each). The CDR3 is made up of 18 amino acids. Between the trimmed V and J ends, which lost 2 bases and 3 bases, there was a span of 17 bases. Germline CDR1 SGHVS, CDR2 FQNEAQ. CDR3 in amino acids: CASSLSGARGGGANVLTF. DNA of the CDR3: TGTGCCAGCAGCTTATCTGGGGCACGAGGAGGTGGGGCCAACGTCCTGACTTTC.

The rearrangement links TRBV25-1 to TRBJ2-1; either TRBD1 or TRBD2 may supply D (6 bases each). The CDR3 extends over 17 amino acids. Trimming cost V 3 bases and J 7 bases, with 22 bases left between them. The germline V gene encodes CDR1 MGHDK and CDR2 SYGVNS. Here the CDR3 reads CASSDGGRLFPSNEQFF. CDR3 sequence (DNA): TGTGCCAGCAGTGACGGGGGCAGGCTTTTCCCTAGTAATGAGCAGTTCTTC.

In the case of this clone: The identical CDR3 is also encoded by other nucleotide sequences in the sample. This chain links TRBV2 with TRBJ2-1; D is ambiguous. Per the germline V gene, CDR1 is SNHLY and CDR2 is FYNNEI. This CDR3 is 10 amino acids long. Trimming left V 6 bases short and J 7 bases short, with 4 bases between. The CDR3 DNA follows: TGTGCCAGCAGGGTAAATGAGCAGTTCTTC. As protein: CASRVNEQFF.

This rearrangement joins TRBV6-5 to TRBJ1-5, with 10 bases that match TRBD1. In germline, CDR1 is MNHEY, CDR2 SVGAGI. V dropped 6 bases and J dropped 10; count of bases not matched to a gene: 6. There are 13 residues in the CDR3. The CDR3 is CASSPGQGFPQHF. The CDR3 bases are TGTGCCAGCAGCCCGGGACAGGGGTTTCCCCAGCATTTT.

In regard to this clone: At the DNA level, this CDR3 is encoded by other sequences in the same sample as well. The chain links TRBV3-1 (or the pseudogene TRBV3-2) to TRBJ1-5, with a tentative D call TRBD1 (5 bases). Germline V gene lookup returns CDR1 LGHDT and CDR2 YNNKEL (reference sequence). CDR3 length: 12 amino acids. V lost 3 bases and J lost 7, with 7 bases in between. In DNA form, the CDR3 reads TGTGCCAGCAGCCAGGGGGAGCAGCCCCAGCATTTT. Its protein product is CASSQGEQPQHF.